This entry concerns a single TCR beta chain. Its cognate antigen is unknown. This record belongs to a study of blood T cells in healthy people across ages. Study-wide results and caveats: Strong correlation existed between TCR beta diversity and naive T cell percentage.

A second PCR, run for about 7 to 12 cycles, used a sample-barcoded 5' primer plus a J-beta primer mix. A 12-random-nucleotide template-switch adaptor tagged each cDNA molecule. TCRdb processed the 5' RACE reads anew with MiXCR; each CDR3 protein has one entry. The data contain about 1.6 million distinct CDR3 sequences, almost 35% of them singletons. The CDR3 extends over 17 amino acids. The V and J ends lost 0 bases and 0 bases respectively, with 15 bases between them. Germline V CDR1 and CDR2: LGHDT, YNNKEL (reference sequence). The chain uses TRBV3-1 and TRBJ2-7; maybe TRBD2 (5 bases). The source of this sequence is a woman younger than 45 in good health. The specimen was blood. CDR3 sequence: CASSQEGGSTSSYEQYF. The DNA for the CDR3 is TGTGCCAGCAGCCAAGAAGGTGGGAGTACCAGCTCCTACGAGCAGTACTTC.